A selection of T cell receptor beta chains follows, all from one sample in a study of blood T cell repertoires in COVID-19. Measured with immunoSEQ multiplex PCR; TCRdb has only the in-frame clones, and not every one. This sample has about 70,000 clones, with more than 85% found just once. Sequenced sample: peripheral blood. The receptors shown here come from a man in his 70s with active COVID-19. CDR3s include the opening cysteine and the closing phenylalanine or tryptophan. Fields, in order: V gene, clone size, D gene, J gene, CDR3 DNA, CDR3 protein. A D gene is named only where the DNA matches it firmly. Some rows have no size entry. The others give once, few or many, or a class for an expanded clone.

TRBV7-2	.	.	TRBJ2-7	TGTGCCAGCAGCCATAGGGGCGGCGAGCAGTACTTC	CASSHRGGEQYF
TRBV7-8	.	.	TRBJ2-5	TGTGCCAGCAGGTTCGGGGGTCCAGAGACCCAGTACTTC	CASRFGGPETQYF
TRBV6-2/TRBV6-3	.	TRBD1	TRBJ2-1	TGTGCCAGCAGTTACGGCCCGGGACAGGGGCCCTACAATGAGCAGTTCTTC	CASSYGPGQGPYNEQFF
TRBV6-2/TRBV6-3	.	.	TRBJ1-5	TGTGCCAGCAGTTACCCGACAGGCGGAAGCAATCAGCCCCAGCATTTT	CASSYPTGGSNQPQHF
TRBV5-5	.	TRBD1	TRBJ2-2	TGTGCCAGCAGCTTGGCAGGGGGCACCGGGGAGCTGTTTTTT	CASSLAGGTGELFF
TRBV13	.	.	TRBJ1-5	TGTGCCAGCAGCTTAGGTCGGTCCGGAGGCAATCAGCCCCAGCATTTT	CASSLGRSGGNQPQHF
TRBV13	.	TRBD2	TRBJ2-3	TGTGCCAGCAGCTTCAGCGGGACTAGCACAGATACGCAGTATTTT	CASSFSGTSTDTQYF
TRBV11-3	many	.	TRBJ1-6	TGTGCCAGCAGCTTATCGGGGGATAATTCACCCCTCCACTTT	CASSLSGDNSPLHF
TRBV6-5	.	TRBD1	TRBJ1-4	TGTGCCAGCAGCCGAGCGGGACAGGGGGACCCACTGTTTTTT	CASSRAGQGDPLFF
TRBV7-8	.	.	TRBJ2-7	TGTGCCAGCAGGACCAGGGGCAGGGTTGGCGAGCAGTACTTC	CASRTRGRVGEQYF
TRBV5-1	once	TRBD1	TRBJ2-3	TGCGCCAGCAGCTTGGGACAGGGCCCAGATACGCAGTATTTT	CASSLGQGPDTQYF
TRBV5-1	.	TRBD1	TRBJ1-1	TGCGCCAGCGCTGAAACAGGGGGTCACACTGAAGCTTTCTTT	CASAETGGHTEAFF
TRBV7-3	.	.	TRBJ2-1	TGTGCCAGCAGCCCGGGGGTAGGGGGGGGGCAGTTCTTC	CASSPGVGGGQFF
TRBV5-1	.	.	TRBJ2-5	TGCGCCAGCAGCGCCACCGGGAAAACCGGAGAGACCCAGTACTTC	CASSATGKTGETQYF
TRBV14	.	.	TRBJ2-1	TGTGCCAGCAGCCAAGACGGGTGGGCCTACAATGAGCAGTTCTTC	CASSQDGWAYNEQFF
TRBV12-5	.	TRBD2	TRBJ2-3	TGTGCTAGTGGTTTGTGGGCCCCCGGGGGGGATACGCAGTATTTT	CASGLWAPGGDTQYF
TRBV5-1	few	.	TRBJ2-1	TGCGCCAGCAGCTTCGGCGGGACCACCTTCGGGTCCTACAATGAGCAGTTCTTC	CASSFGGTTFGSYNEQFF
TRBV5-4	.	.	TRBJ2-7	TGTGCCAGCAGCTTTCGGGGGTCGAGGGGCTACGAGCAGTACTTC	CASSFRGSRGYEQYF
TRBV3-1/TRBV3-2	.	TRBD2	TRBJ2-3	TGTGCCAGCAGCACCCTAGCGGGGGCCCCCACAGATACGCAGTATTTT	CASSTLAGAPTDTQYF
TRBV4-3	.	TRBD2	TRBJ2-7	TGCGCCAGCAGTAGCGGGAGGGGGTACGAGCAGTACTTC	CASSSGRGYEQYF
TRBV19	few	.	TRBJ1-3	TGTGCCAGTAGTATAACGGGGGGCAGGGGTGGACCTGGAAACACCATATATTTT	CASSITGGRGGPGNTIYF
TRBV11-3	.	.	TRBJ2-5	TGTGCCAGCAGCTTAGACGGGGAGGCCACAGAGACCCAGTACTTC	CASSLDGEATETQYF
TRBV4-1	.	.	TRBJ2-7	TGCGCCAGCAGCCAAATAGGGAGCTCCTACGAGCAGTACTTC	CASSQIGSSYEQYF
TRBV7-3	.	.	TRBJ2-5	TGTGCCAGCAGCCCGGACAATCGGGAGACCCAGTACTTC	CASSPDNRETQYF
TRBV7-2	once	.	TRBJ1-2	TGTGCCAGCAGCTTAGACGGTCTGGGGGCGCAAGGATATGGCTACACCTTC	CASSLDGLGAQGYGYTF
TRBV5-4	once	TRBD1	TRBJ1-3	TGTGCCAGCAGCGCCCAGGGGGGCTCTGGAAACACCATATATTTT	CASSAQGGSGNTIYF
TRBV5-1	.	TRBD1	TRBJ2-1	TGCGCCAGCAGCATGGGACAGGCCTCCTACAATGAGCAGTTCTTC	CASSMGQASYNEQFF
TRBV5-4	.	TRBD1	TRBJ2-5	TGTGCCAGCAGCCCAAAGACAGGGCTCTTAAAGGAGACCCAGTACTTC	CASSPKTGLLKETQYF
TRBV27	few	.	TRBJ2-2	TGTGCCAGCAGTTTGCGAGAGAGCACCGGGGAGCTGTTTTTT	CASSLRESTGELFF
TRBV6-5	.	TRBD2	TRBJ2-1	TGTGCCAGCAGCACCCTAGCGGGAGCTTACGGTGAGCAGTTCTTC	CASSTLAGAYGEQFF
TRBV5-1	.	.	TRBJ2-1	TGCGCCAGCAGCTTTTCTAGCGCCTACAATGAGCAGTTCTTC	CASSFSSAYNEQFF